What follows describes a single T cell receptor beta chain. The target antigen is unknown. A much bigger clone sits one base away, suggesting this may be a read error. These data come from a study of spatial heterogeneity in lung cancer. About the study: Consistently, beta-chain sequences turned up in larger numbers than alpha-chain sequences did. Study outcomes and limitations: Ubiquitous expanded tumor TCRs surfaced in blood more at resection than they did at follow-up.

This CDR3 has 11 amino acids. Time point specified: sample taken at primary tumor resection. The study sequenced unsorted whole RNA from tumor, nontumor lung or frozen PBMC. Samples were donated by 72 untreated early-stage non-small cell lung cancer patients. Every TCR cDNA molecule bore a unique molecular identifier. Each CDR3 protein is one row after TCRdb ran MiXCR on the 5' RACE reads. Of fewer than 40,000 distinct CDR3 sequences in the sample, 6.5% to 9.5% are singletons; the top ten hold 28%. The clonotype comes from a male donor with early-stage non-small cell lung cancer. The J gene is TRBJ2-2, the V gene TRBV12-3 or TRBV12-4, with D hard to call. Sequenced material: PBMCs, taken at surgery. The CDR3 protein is CASNLNEELFF. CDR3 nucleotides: TGTGCCAGCAATTTAAATGAGGAGCTGTTTTTT.